This T cell receptor beta chain appears in the sequencing data of a study of graft-versus-host responses after intestinal transplantation (dated by TCRdb to the early 2020s). Looking at the study overall: Recipients received multivisceral, liver-intestinal, or isolated intestinal transplants. Every recipient was given anti-thymocyte globulin induction, followed by 3 to 4 years of maintenance tacrolimus and steroids. Bulk TCR-beta CDR3 sequencing was used to track graft-versus-host and host-versus-graft alloreactive T cell clones in the graft, circulation and bone marrow after intestinal transplantation. Alloreactive clones were identified by sequencing pre-transplant mixed lymphocyte reaction products and comparing them with unstimulated pre-transplant donor and recipient T cells. A cohort of 20 to 25 intestinal transplant recipients, including one retransplant, was enrolled, and 3 patients lacking pretransplant specimens were excluded. Donor T cell macrochimerism was defined as a peak of at least 4% donor T cells among recipient peripheral blood mononuclear cells. Instead of going to the commercial service, samples from a few later patients were sequenced in-house on an Illumina MiSeq and processed with MiXCR.

The library was obtained by the immunoSEQ multiplex PCR assay. For most patients, high-throughput TCR-beta CDR3 sequencing of genomic DNA was performed by Adaptive Biotechnologies. For the original study's pipeline: Adaptive's ImmunoSEQ software was the source of the TCR sequencing data for around 20 patients, while three other patients were processed with MiXCR and VDJtools. CDR3 nucleotide sequences shared by donor and recipient were removed because the origin of these sequences could not be assigned. To be classed as alloreactive, a clone needed at least 2-fold expansion over unstimulated cells and a minimum CFSE-low frequency of 0.002% (template counts) or 0.001% (read counts). Mappable clones were those detected in sequenced pre-transplant spleen, lymph node, or MLR CFSE-low populations of the donor or recipient. Cumulative frequency of alloreactive clones was calculated as a percentage of all sequences weighted by copy number. In its TCRdb copy, this immuneACCESS table keeps in-frame sequences only and misses some clones. Where compared with another copy, unresolved V genes explain less than half of these, and the others have no known cause. V and J calls and clone size come straight from that table; D and trimming were deduced from the DNA. The sample has under 25,000 clones on record, approximately 86% of them singletons. The top ten clonotypes cover about half of the sample.

Broader findings and caveats from the paper: In the allografts of patients with donor T cell macrochimerism, GvH to HvG T cell clonal ratios were high. The conclusions were limited by the relatively low number and heterogeneity of the intestinal transplant patients. GvH clones were detected in recipient bone marrow, and some of these GvH clones were observed earlier in ileal mucosa or blood, consistent with an intestinal mucosal origin. Early after transplant, declines in HvG clones were associated with peak levels of circulating GvH clones.

In the case of this clone: There is no known antigen for this receptor. Qualities for individual bases were not recorded, and no much larger clone is one base off.

Its CDR3 holds 11 amino acids, cysteine through phenylalanine. The sequence is cut down to CDR3 DNA, 33 bases in frame from base 1. V and J lose 10 bases and 5 bases, and a span of 11 bases separates them. In the germline V gene, CDR1 corresponds to MNHNS and CDR2 to SASEGT. After transplant, bone marrow was aspirated from the posterior iliac crest or from another site selected by the physician. The origin of this receptor is a human patient who received an intestinal transplant, so some T cells may come from the graft donor. Recombination connected TRBV6-1 to TRBJ2-5; 5 matching bases give a weak D call of TRBD1. This specimen was bone marrow, taken around 130 days after transplant. This receptor carries the CDR3 CATWGWETQYF. The DNA sequence is TGTGCCACCTGGGGCTGGGAGACCCAGTACTTC.